This entry lists 7 T cell receptor beta chains sequenced from one sample in a study of cytomegalovirus exposure and HLA in healthy donors. Both 60 Vbeta primers and 13 Jbeta primers went into the PCR. Generated by immunoSEQ multiplex PCR, the TCRdb table keeps only in-frame clones and is missing some. This sample contains 38,000 or so clones. Sequencing was done on a sample of PBMCs. The origin of the receptors is a man aged 35-49 years in good health and CMV-seropositive.

The chain uses TRBV7-2 and TRBJ2-3, with 7 nucleotides matching TRBD2. CDR3 length: 16 amino acids. Germline loops: CDR1 SGHTA, CDR2 FQGNSA. V shed 5 bases, J shed 4 bases, and the junction held 12 bases outside the gene matches. CDR3 sequence: CASSPMIRLAADTQYF. CDR3 nucleotides: TGTGCCAGCAGCCCAATGATTCGGCTAGCGGCAGATACGCAGTATTTT.

This chain joins TRBV19 and TRBJ1-4; a weak D match, TRBD1 (5 bases). The V gene's germline CDR1 is LNHDA and CDR2 SQIVND (reference sequence). The germline V and J ends were trimmed by 0 bases and 17 bases, with 19 bases remaining between them. This CDR3 contains 14 residues. This CDR3 reads CASSIDVYRTDFFF. As DNA, the CDR3 is TGTGCCAGTAGTATAGACGTCTACAGGACCGACTTCTTTTTT.

This chain connects TRBV4-1 to TRBJ1-2; D is undetermined. This CDR3 comprises 13 residues. Trimming shortened V by 0 bases and J by 8 bases, and 10 bases separated the two germline ends. CDR1 is MGHRA and CDR2 is YSYEKL in the germline V gene. CDR3 sequence reads: CASSQEGLRGYTF. The DNA of the CDR3 is TGCGCCAGCAGCCAAGAGGGCTTACGGGGCTACACCTTC.

This chain connects TRBV20-1 to TRBJ1-1, with D possibly TRBD1 on 5 matching bases. V was clipped by 6 bases and J by 4 bases, with 9 bases between them. The CDR3 covers 11 residues. The germline gives CDR1 DFQATT, CDR2 SNEGSKA (reference sequence). CDR3 sequence (DNA): TGCAGTGCCTCGGGGGGCACTGAAGCTTTCTTT. This translates into CSASGGTEAFF.

This chain links TRBV7-2 with TRBJ2-1; tentatively, D is TRBD2 (6 bases). CDR3 length: 14 amino acids. V lost 6 bases and J lost 10, with 19 bases in between. Germline V CDR1 and CDR2: SGHTA, FQGNSA. CDR3 bases: TGTGCCAGCAGTGGGACTGTCGCCCCTCTAGAGCAGTTCTTC. It translates to CASSGTVAPLEQFF.

V and J are TRBV7-6 and TRBJ1-1, with D hard to call. The CDR3 runs to 13 residues. CDR1 and CDR2 (germline): SGHVS, FNYEAQ. Trimming stripped 4 bases from V and 1 base from J, with 7 bases between. The CDR3 here is CASSSDTNTEAFF. The CDR3 bases are TGTGCCAGCAGCTCCGACACGAACACTGAAGCTTTCTTT.

This chain uses TRBV7-3 with TRBJ2-3; possible D gene TRBD1, 5 bases. The CDR3 is 14 amino acids. The V end was cut by 5 bases, the J end by 1 base, with 10 bases between. Germline V CDR1 and CDR2: SGHTA, FQGTGA. CDR3 nucleotides: TGTGCCAGCAGCCCCACAGGTGGCACAGATACGCAGTATTTT. It is translated as CASSPTGGTDTQYF.